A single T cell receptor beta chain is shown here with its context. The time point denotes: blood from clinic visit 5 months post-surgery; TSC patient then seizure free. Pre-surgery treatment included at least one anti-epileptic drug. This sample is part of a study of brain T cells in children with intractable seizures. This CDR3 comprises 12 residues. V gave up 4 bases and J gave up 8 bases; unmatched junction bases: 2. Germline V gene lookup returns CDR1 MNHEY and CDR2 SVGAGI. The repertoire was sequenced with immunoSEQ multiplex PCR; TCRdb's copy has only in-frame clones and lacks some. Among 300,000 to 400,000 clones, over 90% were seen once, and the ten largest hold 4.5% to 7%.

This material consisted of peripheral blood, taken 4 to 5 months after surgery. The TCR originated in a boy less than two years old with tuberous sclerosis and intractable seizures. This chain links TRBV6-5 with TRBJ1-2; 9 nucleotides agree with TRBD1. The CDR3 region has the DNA TGTGCCAGCAGTTTCGGGACAGGGGGCTACACCTTC. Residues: CASSFGTGGYTF.